Given below is one TCR beta chain in context. Its cognate antigen is unknown. These data come from a study of blood T cells in healthy people across ages. Study-level results: It was not known whether donors were CMV positive (a possible confounder of expanded clonotype changes).

Healthy individuals of Caucasian origin from Russia, aged about 6 to 100, served as donors. A sample-barcoded 5' primer and a J-beta primer mix were used in a second PCR of about 7 to 12 cycles. Each of the samples gave a minimum of 2.5 million paired-end reads that contained CDR3. From the 5' RACE reads, TCRdb called clonotypes with MiXCR, one entry per CDR3 protein. This sample has about 970,000 distinct CDR3 sequences, with roughly 50% found just once. The germline V gene has CDR1 MNHNS and CDR2 SASEGT. The length of the CDR3 is 13 residues. Trimming took 3 bases from V and 14 from J; bases not matched to a gene: 7.

The gene calls are TRBV6-1 and TRBJ2-3; 11 positions match TRBD2. The receptor was derived from a woman aged 55-69 years in good health. Source material: blood. The CDR3 sequence: CASSEASGRLRYF. The DNA of the CDR3 is TGTGCCAGCAGTGAGGCTAGCGGGAGGCTCAGGTATTTT.